The T cell receptor beta chain under discussion was sequenced for a study of cytomegalovirus exposure and HLA in healthy donors (dated by TCRdb to 2016 to 2017). General notes on the study: In an earlier analysis of several hundred of the donors, around 290 Gb of sequence data and approximately 120 million unique TCR beta sequences from about 179 million T cells were reported. Every discovery cohort repertoire had been produced on one sequencing platform. A separate validation cohort of 90 to 150 different subjects was used in addition to the 666-subject first cohort. Of the 300 to 450 genotyped donors, approximately 80% fell in the genetic ancestry cluster associated with self-reported Caucasian donors. To decide whether each TCR beta V gene segment behaved as functional or pseudogenic, an earlier analysis of some 600 of the donors relied on high-throughput TCR beta sequencing. An early release covering roughly 640 HLA-typed donors comprised 250 to 350 gigabases of sequencing data and tens of millions of unique TCR sequences. Four or five DR-DQ haplotypes were handled as single units for association and clustering, since linkage in the cohort was strong. Both class I and class II loci were covered by HLA typing, at four-digit resolution. A later genetic analysis used genome-wide SNP genotypes for about 60% of the roughly 670 donors, treating that subset as a discovery cohort. The aim of the study was to test whether cataloging public T cell receptors could identify signatures of past pathogen exposure. The T cell repertoires of several hundred subjects were profiled by immunosequencing and related to cytomegalovirus serostatus. The number of donors typed differed by locus, with about 629-640 for A, B, C, DRB1 and DQB1, more than 500 for DQA1, 600 to 610 for DPA1, and approximately 470 for DPB1. Among roughly 400 genotyped donors of the cohort, an average of roughly 240,000 unique TCR beta nucleotide sequences were sequenced per donor, around 18% of them non-productive. Donor age, sex, ethnicity and CMV serostatus were collected together with the repertoire data. High-throughput TCR immunosequencing, statistical association of individual TCRs with disease status, and machine learning were combined to predict cytomegalovirus infection status. Rather than drawing on any new phenotypic data, the later analysis identified candidate immune exposures from TCR beta sequences and the way those sequences occurred across donors. A later analysis re-examined previously published TCR beta repertoires from 610 or so donors and added high-resolution HLA genotyping to investigate patterns of TCR occurrence.

As concerns this clone: What antigen it recognizes has not been identified. Base quality data are lacking; no much larger clone is found one base away.

The library was obtained by the immunoSEQ multiplex PCR assay. For the multiplex PCR, a mixture combining 60 forward primers for TCR Vbeta segments and 13 reverse primers for TCR Jbeta segments was used. The CDR3 region of rearranged TCR beta genes was amplified from genomic DNA by a multiplex PCR assay. Amplified TCR beta libraries were sequenced as 87-base-pair reads on the Illumina HiSeq System. Per the original workflow: Across the 500 to 750 repertoires, a later analysis counted some 80 million unique TCR beta chains, about 10 million of which were shared by at least two donors. A nearest-neighbor algorithm error-corrected the raw reads and collapsed the reads into unique sequences, merging closely related sequences to remove PCR and sequencing errors. To assign V, D and J gene segments, CDR3 sequences were aligned to IMGT reference sequences. For a sequence to be retained, a match of at least six nucleotides to both a V gene segment and a J gene segment was required. Rearrangements were classified as productive when the CDR3 lacked stop codons and remained in frame with V and J, and all other rearrangements were classified as non-productive. Following IMGT convention, CDR3 was defined as the stretch from the second conserved V-encoded cysteine up to the conserved J-encoded phenylalanine. Sequences without an unambiguous match to a single V gene segment were excluded from the earlier analysis of 587 of the donors. An earlier analysis of approximately 590 of the donors classified V segments as functional when productive rearrangements were above 56.7% and as segregating when the standard deviation between donors was above 5%. A statistical classification framework was built to diagnose cytomegalovirus status from the catalog of TCR beta chain sequences. In a later analysis, V and J genes were assigned by comparing TCR nucleotide sequences against IMGT/GENE-DB human TR gene sequences. Using the TCRdist pipeline, a later analysis assigned CDR3 sequences along with most-parsimonious VDJ recombination scenarios. In a later analysis, each TCR beta chain was defined by its CDR3 amino acid sequence together with its V-gene family, and reads without a unique V-gene family were excluded. To address suspected cross-contamination and a sequencing artifact, a later analysis removed roughly 580 highly shared, low-generation-probability nucleotide sequences. In a later analysis, a clonal expansion index was calculated for each public chain from normalized within-repertoire ranks of inferred template counts. In a later analysis, generation probabilities were computed using a VDJ recombination model fitted to out-of-frame rearrangements, and the results were checked against IGoR. In a later analysis, TCR-TCR, TCR-HLA and TCR-CMV co-occurrence was scored with hypergeometric tests, and a repertoire-size bias correction was applied to TCR pairs. To estimate false discovery rates, a later analysis permuted the HLA or CMV assignments 20 times. A later analysis grouped co-occurring TCRs with DBSCAN, adding TCRdist sequence similarity when clustering within HLA-allele-positive subsets. Repertoires with fewer than 30,000 or more than 120,000 public chains were left out of co-occurrence clustering, as were about 5 repertoires with anomalous nucleotide sharing. This is the immuneACCESS table as TCRdb keeps it, with only in-frame sequences that have V and J called. A part of the clones is gone; compared with another copy, unresolved V genes explain less than half, and the rest is unexplained. Clone size and the V and J calls come from that table; the DNA yielded D and trimming. Within this sample are over 130,000 clones, with over 75% of them counted one time only. The ten largest clones represent approximately 2.4% of the sample.

The CDR3 starts with the cysteine, ends with the phenylalanine, and has 14 residues. Only the CDR3 portion is preserved as DNA: 42 bases, with reading frame beginning at the first base. The germline V gene provides CDR1 SGHDT and CDR2 YYEEEE. V trim: 2 bases; J trim: 4 bases; unmatched bases: 1. Broader findings and caveats from the paper: The 87-base-pair reads could not distinguish some IMGT-functional V segments, including TRBV6-2 and TRBV6-3, so those segments were excluded. It was suggested by the authors that the approach could potentially be generalized to other disease states and immunological phenotypes. A total of fewer than 200 TCR beta chains were listed by the study as associated with cytomegalovirus. In an earlier analysis of approximately 590 of the donors, most TCR beta V segments appeared in productive rearrangements about 87% or about 30% of the time, broadly matching IMGT annotations. Presence/absence analyses assumed roughly uniform sequencing depth across donors, an assumption that may not hold. In a later analysis, the rate of TCR association differed among HLA loci, with DRB1 alleles having the most associated TCRs and HLA-C alleles having the fewest. In vitro tests confirmed that a few of the cytomegalovirus-associated TCR beta chains recognize cytomegalovirus antigens. Over 15 rarely observed V segments, including chromosome 9 orphons, were excluded from the earlier analysis of some 590 of the donors because counts were too low. When HLA alleles, especially DR and DQ, strongly co-occurred, attributing TCR associations to individual alleles was difficult. At a false discovery rate of 0.05, a later analysis linked fewer than 20,000 TCR beta sequences to specific HLA alleles. In a later analysis, HLA-associated TCR beta chains showed more clonal expansion and lower generation probabilities than non-associated chains that were equally common. Correlated functional status among segregating V segments might be attributable to linkage disequilibrium, but an unknown experimental factor could not be ruled out. A cluster of highly shared sequence variants was judged likely to represent a technical artifact of the sequencing pipeline. In a later genetic analysis, a missense DCLRE1C variant was associated with V-gene and J-gene trimming of TCR beta chains, and the association was replicated in an independent cohort. According to a later analysis, most CMV-associated TCR beta chains appeared to be HLA-restricted, and the HLA associations seemed to be driven largely by CMV exposure. Because HLA typing was unavailable for some donors at each locus, only the typed subset was used in association tests. Only TCR beta chains were sequenced in this cohort, and the absence of alpha or paired-chain data limited detectable features. The classifier was reported to diagnose cytomegalovirus status with high specificity and sensitivity in both the original and validation cohorts. CMV serostatus was the only immune exposure information available for the cohort. Most TCR sequences were observed very rarely across donors, whereas some public TCRs were present in many individuals. A further reported finding was that TCR beta sequences accurately predicted the HLA-A and HLA-B alleles for most subjects in the first cohort. A later genetic analysis reported fewer N-insertions in productive TCRs among donors in an Asian-associated ancestry cluster than the roughly 620-donor mean. In a later analysis, several top co-occurrence clusters were reported to appear linked to parvovirus B19, influenza, CMV and Epstein-Barr virus.

In total, just over 650 healthy bone marrow donors made up the cohort. At the time of sampling, every cohort member was nominally healthy, though immune exposures that went unrecorded were likely present. The donor was CMV seronegative and was included in the group of 352 seronegative cohort members. Every donor gave a peripheral blood sample, and the peripheral blood mononuclear cells from that sample were used for TCR beta sequencing. Genomic DNA was extracted from the blood cell samples with the Qiagen DNeasy Blood Extraction Kit. The sequencing input was PBMCs. This sequence was found in a male donor in good health and CMV-seronegative. This chain is built from TRBV5-6 and TRBJ2-3; 10 central bases correspond to TRBD2. Read as DNA, the sequence is TGTGCCAGCAGCTTTCTAGCGGGAGCAGATACGCAGTATTTT. It is translated as CASSFLAGADTQYF.